This T cell receptor beta chain was found in a study of shared clonotypes between healthy human individuals. Worth noting for this clone: The antigen is undetermined.

Only in-frame clones appear in the TCRdb table, and some are missing; sequencing was by immunoSEQ multiplex PCR. This repertoire shows about 2 million clones, roughly 95% found once; its top ten account for 0.1% to 0.15%. Germline CDR1 reads SGDLS; CDR2 reads YYNGEE. There are 15 residues in the CDR3. The germline V and J ends were trimmed by 0 bases and 2 bases, with 9 bases remaining between them. Whole-study results and caveats: Sorted-subset samples were not fully sequenced, rarefaction indicated.

Sample: naive CD4+ T cells sorted from blood. Subset described: CD45RA+ positively selected. This TCR was recovered from a young man in good health. J is TRBJ2-1 and V is TRBV9, with a tentative D call TRBD2 (5 bases). The CDR3 sequence is CASSVAGSTYNEQFF. The CDR3, as DNA: TGTGCCAGCAGCGTAGCGGGATCTACCTACAATGAGCAGTTCTTC.